This T cell receptor (beta chain) emerged from a study of beta chain features in type 1 diabetes. There are a few counts of this clone. Its antigen is still unknown. CDR1 SQVTM and CDR2 ANQGSEA come from the germline V gene. This CDR3 contains 15 residues. V lost 3 bases and J lost 0, with 12 bases in between. Expressed TCRB transcripts were sequenced because the isolated RNA had all been reverse transcribed beforehand. Only in-frame clones appear in the TCRdb table, and some are missing; sequencing was by immunoSEQ multiplex PCR. The sample contains around 290,000 clones, 7.5% to 9.5% of which appear only once. Central memory, naive, regulatory and stem cell-like memory CD4+ cells were sorted by CD45RO/CCR7/CD25/CD127/CD95/CD27. The study, taken as a whole, reports: Insertions at VDJ junctions were less frequent in type 1 diabetes patients. These patients also deleted more nucleotides at the same junctions.

V and J are TRBV29-1 and TRBJ2-1, with D uncertain. Specimen: central memory CD4+ T cells from blood. This clonotype was sampled from a woman between 18 and 30 years old in good health. The CDR3 DNA reads TGCAGCGTTGACACGGACGGAAACTCCTACAATGAGCAGTTCTTC. It yields the protein CSVDTDGNSYNEQFF.